A single sample gave rise to the 26 T cell receptor beta chains below, sequenced in a study of beta chain features in type 1 diabetes. Study results and limitations: Patients with Type 1 diabetes showed moderately but significantly shorter TCRB CDR3s in all four CD4+ subsets.

For these receptors, no antigen is known. Expressed TCRB transcripts were sequenced because the isolated RNA had all been reverse transcribed beforehand. Profiling relied on immunoSEQ multiplex PCR, and the TCRdb table lists in-frame clones only, not all of them. The repertoire holds about 160,000 clones, less than 9.5% seen once, with 0.94% in the top ten. The sequenced sample consisted of central memory CD4+ T cells from blood. The source is a woman aged 35 to 49 with type 1 diabetes.

This clone was detected a few times. The chain links TRBV28 to TRBJ2-2; a possible D gene is TRBD2 (5 bases). The germline V and J ends were trimmed by 5 bases and 7 bases, with 14 bases remaining between them. The CDR3 has 14 residues. The V gene's germline CDR1 is MDHEN and CDR2 SYDVKM. The CDR3 spells CASSRGFWDGELFF. CDR3 bases: TGTGCCAGCAGTCGGGGTTTTTGGGACGGGGAGCTGTTTTTT. The whole variable domain, remainder taken from reference TRBV28 and TRBJ2-2, is DVKVTQSSRYLVKRTGEKVFLECVQDMDHENMFWYRQDPGLGLRLIYFSYDVKMKEKGDIPEGYSVSREKKERFSLILESASTNQTSMYLCASSRGFWDGELFFGEGSRLTVL.

J is TRBJ1-5 and V is TRBV7-2; TRBD1 aligns across 10 bases. The length of the CDR3 is 15 residues. CDR1 is SGHTA, CDR2 FQGNSA, per germline. V was clipped by 4 bases and J by 5 bases; unmatched bases: 5. The DNA for the CDR3 is TGTGCCAGCAGCTCCCGAGGACAGGGGGATCAGCCCCAGCATTTT. Translated, it gives CASSSRGQGDQPQHF.

The V call is TRBV7-9, the J call TRBJ1-4; D is ambiguous. The CDR3 length is 13 residues. Trimming removed 3 bases at V and 6 bases at J, with 8 bases between. Germline values: CDR1 SEHNR, CDR2 FQNEAQ (reference sequence). Here the CDR3 DNA reads TGTGCCAGCAGCTTCGTCGGAGATGAAAAACTGTTTTTT. This sequence encodes CASSFVGDEKLFF.

The gene calls are TRBV4-3 and TRBJ1-4; D is unresolved. V gave up 1 base and J gave up 7 bases, with 13 bases separating them. Germline loops: CDR1 LGHNA, CDR2 YSLEER. CDR3 size: 15 residues. CDR3 DNA: TGCGCCAGCAGCCAAGGTTCGAAGCATATTGAAAAACTGTTTTTT. Its protein is CASSQGSKHIEKLFF.

The chain combines TRBV15 with TRBJ1-1, with D uncertain. The germline V gene has CDR1 LNHNV and CDR2 YYDKDF (reference sequence). The V end was cut by 2 bases, the J end by 3 bases, with 7 bases between. This CDR3 is 13 amino acids long. As DNA, the CDR3 is TGTGCCACCAGCAGACCCCCTTACACTGAAGCTTTCTTT. Protein: CATSRPPYTEAFF.

This clone was seen only a few times. The V gene is TRBV7-9, the J gene TRBJ1-5; 8 positions match TRBD1. Germline V gene data show CDR1 as SEHNR and CDR2 as FQNEAQ (reference sequence). The CDR3 length is 18 residues. The trim removed 5 bases at V and 3 bases at J, leaving 15 bases unmatched. The CDR3 DNA sequence: TGTGCCAGCAGCCCCCATGGGGGGGGGACAGGACTCAATCAGCCCCAGCATTTT. Translation: CASSPHGGGTGLNQPQHF.

This clone was detected a few times. The chain carries TRBV7-9 and TRBJ2-1; TRBD1 agrees at 9 bases. V shed 5 bases, J shed 6 bases, and the junction held 8 bases outside the gene matches. The CDR3 is 15 amino acids. Germline CDR1 and CDR2: SEHNR and FQNEAQ (reference sequence). The CDR3 loop is CASSRGQGLGNEQFF. CDR3 coding DNA: TGTGCCAGCAGCCGGGGACAGGGCCTTGGCAATGAGCAGTTCTTC.

There are many counts of this clone. The V call is TRBV7-9, the J call TRBJ2-5; the D gene is possibly TRBD1 (6 bases). Trimming took 11 bases from V and 5 from J, leaving 21 bases between them. Germline CDR1 is SEHNR and CDR2 is FQNEAQ (reference sequence). This CDR3 region has 14 residues. The DNA for the CDR3 is TGTGCCGGAGGTCCCCAGGGGCGCAGGGAGACCCAGTACTTC. Translation gives CAGGPQGRRETQYF.

This clone showed up just a few times. The chain couples TRBV29-1 to TRBJ2-1, with TRBD2 matching over 10 bases. Germline CDR1 and CDR2: SQVTM and ANQGSEA. This CDR3 comprises 16 residues. V gave up 3 bases and J gave up 1 base; unmatched junction bases: 6. CDR3 in amino acids: CSVEGASGSSYNEQFF. CDR3 in DNA: TGCAGCGTTGAGGGGGCTAGCGGGAGTTCCTACAATGAGCAGTTCTTC.

Only a few counts were recorded for this clone. The chain couples TRBV19 to TRBJ1-5; possible D gene TRBD1, 6 bases. Trimming took off 5 bases at V and 6 bases at J, with 17 bases between the two ends. The CDR3 consists of 15 residues. Per the germline V gene, CDR1 is LNHDA and CDR2 is SQIVND (reference sequence). Here the CDR3 DNA reads TGTGCCAGTAGTGCTCGGGAGGGGGTCGCTCAGCCCCAGCATTTT. This sequence encodes CASSAREGVAQPQHF.

This clone was detected many times. The CDR3 sequence: CASSARGASSGYTF. The CDR3 coding sequence is TGTGCCAGCAGTGCCAGGGGGGCGAGTAGTGGCTACACCTTC. V usage is TRBV27 and J usage is TRBJ1-2; 7 positions agree with TRBD1. Germline-derived CDR1 and CDR2 are MNHEY and SMNVEV (reference sequence). CDR3 size: 14 residues. The trim removed 5 bases at V and 7 bases at J, leaving 10 bases unmatched.

This clone was observed a few times. The rearrangement joins TRBV7-9 to TRBJ1-4, with D possibly matching TRBD1 (6 bases). CDR1 is SEHNR, CDR2 FQNEAQ, per germline (reference sequence). This CDR3 spans 15 amino acids. Between the trimmed V and J ends, which lost 7 bases and 1 base, there was a span of 13 bases. CDR3 in amino acids: CASTAGGGTNEKLFF. CDR3 DNA: TGTGCCAGCACTGCGGGAGGGGGAACTAATGAAAAACTGTTTTTT.

V is TRBV9 and J is TRBJ1-2; no definite D call. Germline CDR1 reads SGDLS; CDR2 reads YYNGEE. Trimming cost V 0 bases and J 2 bases, with 11 bases left between them. The CDR3 is made up of 15 amino acids. The CDR3 DNA follows: TGTGCCAGCAGCGTAGTTTCGGAGTACAACTATGGCTACACCTTC. Its translation is CASSVVSEYNYGYTF.

This clone was counted between two and nine times. The rearrangement links TRBV6-6 to TRBJ2-7, with D possibly matching TRBD1 (6 bases). The CDR3 runs to 16 residues. The germline gives CDR1 MNHNY, CDR2 SVGAGI (reference sequence). V was trimmed by 0 bases and J by 2 bases, leaving 14 bases between them. CDR3 in amino acids: CASSYSGQGRTYEQYF. CDR3 DNA sequence: TGTGCCAGCAGTTACTCGGGGCAGGGGAGAACCTACGAGCAGTACTTC.

This clone showed up many times. This chain connects TRBV7-9 to TRBJ1-6; D may be TRBD1 (5 bases). The CDR3 sequence is 14 residues long. V was cut by 1 base and J by 13 bases, with 14 bases left in between. Germline-derived CDR1 and CDR2 are SEHNR and FQNEAQ (reference sequence). CDR3 region: CASSLEGALMPLHF. In nucleotides, the CDR3 is TGTGCCAGCAGCTTAGAAGGGGCCCTCATGCCCCTCCACTTT.

This chain uses TRBV6-6 with TRBJ2-7; 10 bases line up with TRBD2. CDR3 size: 16 residues. Trimming took 6 bases from V and 6 from J; bases not matched to a gene: 14. From germline, CDR1 is MNHNY and CDR2 SVGAGI (reference sequence). Written as DNA, the CDR3 is TGTGCCAGCAGGAGGAAGGAAAGCGGGAGGGCCGGCGAGCAGTACTTC. It is translated as CASRRKESGRAGEQYF.

The table lists this clone with a few counts. This rearrangement joins TRBV5-5 to TRBJ1-5; 11 positions match TRBD1. CDR3 size: 17 residues. The junction had 9 bases not matched to a gene; V was cut back by 4 bases and J by 3 bases. Per the germline V gene, CDR1 is SGHKS and CDR2 is YYEKEE (reference sequence). CDR3 region: CASSAGQGESYNQPQHF. DNA for the CDR3: TGTGCCAGCAGCGCGGGACAGGGGGAAAGTTACAATCAGCCCCAGCATTTT.

This clone has just a few counts. The chain is built from TRBV7-9 and TRBJ2-5, with D perhaps TRBD1 (5 bases). Trimming left V 1 base short and J 1 base short, with 16 bases between. CDR1 SEHNR and CDR2 FQNEAQ come from the germline V gene (reference sequence). The CDR3 is 17 amino acids. CDR3 nucleotides: TGTGCCAGCAGCTTAGAGTTAGGGGATTTCATCCAAGAGACCCAGTACTTC. Amino acid sequence: CASSLELGDFIQETQYF.

This clone was picked up a small number of times. The chain couples TRBV7-3 to TRBJ2-5; D uncertain. With the DNA end fitting TRBJ2-7 better, the J assignment may be wrong. This CDR3 comprises 13 residues. Germline CDR1 reads SGHTA; CDR2 reads FQGTGA. CDR3 nucleotide sequence: TGTGCCAGCAGCCTTAATCGTGCCAACGAGCAGTACTTC. Its protein is CASSLNRANEQYF.

This clone was picked up a small number of times. V is TRBV18 and J is TRBJ1-1; the D gene is possibly TRBD1 (5 bases). This CDR3 region has 13 residues. Germline V lookup: CDR1 KGHSH, CDR2 LQKENI. V lost 7 bases, J lost 4 bases, and 13 bases lay in between. The chain's CDR3 is CASLGTEGTEAFF. The DNA for the CDR3 is TGTGCCAGCTTGGGGACGGAGGGCACTGAAGCTTTCTTT. The full variable domain, in which reference TRBV18 and TRBJ1-1 provide the parts outside the CDR3, is NAGVMQNPRHLVRRRGQEARLRCSPMKGHSHVYWYRQLPEEGLKFMVYLQKENIIDESGMPKERFSAEFPKEGPSILRIQQVVRGDSAAYFCASLGTEGTEAFFGQGTRLTVV.

V usage is TRBV30 and J usage is TRBJ1-1; D might be TRBD1 (5 bases). V gave up 3 bases and J gave up 5 bases, with 16 bases separating them. Germline lookup yields CDR1 GTSNPN and CDR2 SVGIG (reference sequence). There are 14 residues in the CDR3. The CDR3 region has the DNA TGTGCCTGGAGCGCTAGTTCGGGGGTGACTGAAGCTTTCTTT. It encodes CAWSASSGVTEAFF.

This clone was observed a handful of times. This chain connects TRBV7-3 to TRBJ2-1; TRBD2 aligns across 14 bases. In germline, CDR1 is SGHTA, CDR2 FQGTGA. This CDR3 region has 17 residues. The junction had 10 bases not matched to a gene; V was cut back by 2 bases and J by 10 bases. The CDR3 nucleotides are TGTGCCAGCAGCTTAGGGACCACCGGGACTAGCGGGGGAGAGCAGTTCTTC. Residues: CASSLGTTGTSGGEQFF.

This clone showed up just a few times. V and J are TRBV10-3 and TRBJ1-6, with 9 positions matching TRBD1. V trimming: 6 bases; J trimming: 9 bases; junction bases outside the gene matches: 12. This CDR3 comprises 16 residues. The V gene's germline CDR1 is ENHRY and CDR2 SYGVKD. This CDR3 is CAIRAASGQGRSPLHF. The CDR3 DNA is TGTGCCATCAGAGCGGCTTCGGGACAGGGACGTTCACCCCTCCACTTT.

In its sample, this clone was seen a few times. The J gene is TRBJ1-2, the V gene TRBV6-6, with 7 bases matching TRBD1. This CDR3 region has 15 residues. Germline CDR1 MNHNY, CDR2 SVGAGI (reference sequence). J was trimmed by 2 bases and V by 6 bases; bases with no gene match: 9. CDR3 loop: CASSPAPTGNYGYTF. Written as DNA, the CDR3 is TGTGCCAGCAGCCCGGCACCGACAGGGAACTATGGCTACACCTTC.

This sequence joins TRBV6-5 and TRBJ1-2; possibly TRBD1 for D (5 bases). The V end lost 0 bases, the J end lost 4 bases, and 15 bases lay between the germline ends. Per germline, CDR1 MNHEY and CDR2 SVGAGI. This CDR3 region has 16 residues. The CDR3 here is CASSYSRPGESYGYTF. For the CDR3, the DNA is TGTGCCAGCAGTTACTCCCGGCCGGGGGAGAGCTATGGCTACACCTTC.

The chain recombines TRBV7-3 with TRBJ1-1; a weak D match, TRBD1 (5 bases). CDR3 length: 14 amino acids. Germline CDR1 is SGHTA and CDR2 is FQGTGA. Trimming pared 5 bases from V and 3 bases from J, leaving 13 bases between. This CDR3 reads CASSPDGGDTEAFF. Written as DNA, the CDR3 is TGTGCCAGCAGCCCCGATGGGGGGGACACTGAAGCTTTCTTT.